Listed here are 10 T cell receptor beta chains from one sample, sequenced in a study of shared clonotypes between healthy human individuals. Clones were sequenced by immunoSEQ multiplex PCR, and TCRdb holds only the in-frame ones, with some missing. The top ten hold approximately 0.13% of the sample, which has 2 million or so clones, roughly 94% seen once. Sequenced sample: naive CD4+ T cells sorted from blood. Specified subset: CD45RA+ positively selected. Every receptor here comes from a man between 18 and 29 years old in good health.

CDR3 DNA: TGTGCCAGCAGCCAACCGAGGACCGACTCTGGAAACACCATATATTTT. Translated: CASSQPRTDSGNTIYF. The V call is TRBV4-2, the J call TRBJ1-3, with no clear D. In germline, CDR1 is LGHNA, CDR2 YNFKEQ. V lost 2 bases and J lost 0, with 11 bases in between. This CDR3 region has 16 residues.

CDR3 protein: CASSQGIEAFF. Written as DNA, the CDR3 is TGTGCCAGCAGCCAAGGGATTGAAGCGTTCTTC. The chain uses TRBV14 and TRBJ2-1; no reliable D call. The CDR3 sequence is 11 residues long. With 1 base removed from V and 15 bases from J, the gap between germline ends came to 10 bases. Germline CDR1 SGHDN, CDR2 FVKESK.

The V call is TRBV11-2, the J call TRBJ2-7, with 8 bases identical to TRBD1. Germline lookup yields CDR1 SGHAT and CDR2 FQNNGV. The length of the CDR3 is 14 residues. Trimming removed 4 bases from V and 1 base from J; junction bases left unmatched: 3. The CDR3 here is CASSYGQGSYEQYF. The CDR3 DNA sequence: TGTGCCAGCAGCTACGGACAGGGATCCTACGAGCAGTACTTC.

In DNA, the CDR3 is TGTGCCAGCAGCTTATTCTGGGGCACACCCTACGAGCAGTACTTC. Its protein product is CASSLFWGTPYEQYF. The chain links TRBV7-8 to TRBJ2-7, with TRBD1 as a possible D gene (5 bases). Trimming removed 2 bases from V and 2 bases from J, with 13 bases in between. The CDR3 is made up of 15 amino acids. Germline V CDR1 and CDR2: SGHVS, FQNEAQ.

This chain uses TRBV27 with TRBJ2-3; the D gene could be TRBD1 or TRBD2 (5 bases each). V was pared by 6 bases and J by 3 bases, with 16 bases between. The germline V gene encodes CDR1 MNHEY and CDR2 SMNVEV (reference sequence). This CDR3 has 15 residues. CDR3 nucleotide sequence: TGTGCCAGCAGGAAAGAGGGGCGGACAACAGATACGCAGTATTTT. Translated: CASRKEGRTTDTQYF.

The chain couples TRBV6-5 to TRBJ2-2; tentative D call: TRBD1 (5 bases). Germline CDR1 reads MNHEY; CDR2 reads SVGAGI. Trimming left V 0 bases short and J 4 bases short, with 9 bases between. This CDR3 region has 15 residues. CDR3 region: CASSYSNQGTGELFF. DNA of the CDR3: TGTGCCAGCAGTTACTCGAATCAGGGCACCGGGGAGCTGTTTTTT.

The chain couples TRBV5-5 to TRBJ2-1; D is possibly TRBD1 (5 bases). Per germline, CDR1 SGHKS and CDR2 YYEKEE (reference sequence). The CDR3 consists of 17 residues. V lost 4 bases and J lost 1, with 18 bases in between. CDR3 sequence: CASSPIRTGPSYNEQFF. The DNA of the CDR3 is TGTGCCAGCAGCCCAATCCGCACAGGACCTTCCTACAATGAGCAGTTCTTC.

This clone was detected once. The chain is built from TRBV4-3 and TRBJ2-1; 8 nucleotides agree with TRBD1. The V gene end was trimmed by 3 bases and the J gene end by 4 bases; junction bases not matched to a gene: 8. The CDR3 consists of 16 residues. Germline CDR1 reads LGHNA; CDR2 reads YSLEER. CDR3 DNA sequence: TGCGCCAGCAGCCACCCCCGGACAGGGAATTACAATGAGCAGTTCTTC. Residues: CASSHPRTGNYNEQFF.

This clone was detected only once. The CDR3 is CASSQPGGTQETQYF. CDR3 bases: TGCGCCAGCAGCCAACCGGGGGGAACCCAAGAGACCCAGTACTTC. This rearrangement joins TRBV4-1 to TRBJ2-5; 7 bases fit TRBD2. The CDR3 is 15 amino acids. The V and J ends lost 2 bases and 1 base, in that order; junction bases with no gene match: 4. The V gene's germline CDR1 is MGHRA and CDR2 YSYEKL.

This clone was seen once. The CDR3, as DNA: TGTGCCAGCAGTTCCACCGACAAACTGTTTTTT. This sequence encodes CASSSTDKLFF. The chain is built from TRBV28 and TRBJ1-4; no reliable D call. V was cut by 4 bases and J by 11 bases, with 8 bases left in between. This CDR3 region has 11 residues. Germline CDR1 MDHEN, CDR2 SYDVKM. The whole variable domain, remainder taken from reference TRBV28 and TRBJ1-4, is DVKVTQSSRYLVKRTGEKVFLECVQDMDHENMFWYRQDPGLGLRLIYFSYDVKMKEKGDIPEGYSVSREKKERFSLILESASTNQTSMYLCASSSTDKLFFGSGTQLSVL.